The 30 T cell receptor beta chains reported below all come from one sample, sequenced in a study of Ad26.COV2.S vaccination and SARS-CoV-2 variants. Documented treatment: 19 received Ad26.COV2.S at low or high dose, single or two shots; about 5 received placebo; per-sample allocation not given. The samples were gathered on day 63 after the first injection of vaccine or placebo. Here immunoSEQ multiplex PCR was the method, and the copy in TCRdb shows in-frame clones only, minus some. The table includes hundreds of thousands of clones, about 89% detected once. The specimen comprised peripheral blood, sampled in a trial of Ad26.COV2.S vaccine versus placebo. All receptors come from a person between 18 and 59 years old who received the Ad26.COV2.S COVID-19 vaccine or a placebo.

The count of this clone is one. The rearrangement joins TRBV5-1 to TRBJ2-1; TRBD2 agrees at 7 bases. The CDR3 runs to 17 residues. V shed 4 bases, J shed 0 bases, and the junction held 10 bases outside the gene matches. The V gene's germline CDR1 is SGHRS and CDR2 YFSETQ. The CDR3 sequence: CASSLGGTPSSYNEQFF. DNA of the CDR3: TGCGCCAGCAGCCTCGGGGGGACCCCAAGCTCCTACAATGAGCAGTTCTTC.

The chain joins TRBV18 to TRBJ2-2; tentative D call: TRBD2 (6 bases). The CDR3 is 14 amino acids. CDR1 KGHSH and CDR2 LQKENI come from the germline V gene. Deletions cut 3 bases from V and 4 bases from J, with 9 bases between. The CDR3, as DNA: TGTGCCAGCTCACCGGACTATTTCACCGGGGAGCTGTTTTTT. It yields the protein CASSPDYFTGELFF.

This sequence joins TRBV6-5 and TRBJ2-5; no clear D. Trimming left V 8 bases short and J 5 bases short, with 9 bases between. Germline loops: CDR1 MNHEY, CDR2 SVGAGI. The CDR3 runs 11 residues. In DNA form, the CDR3 reads TGTGCCAGCCGGAGATGGGAGACCCAGTACTTC. Translation: CASRRWETQYF.

The chain joins TRBV12-3 or TRBV12-4 to TRBJ2-5; the D gene is possibly TRBD2 (6 bases). V lost 6 bases to trimming and J lost 4 bases, with 9 bases between them. This CDR3 is 12 amino acids long. The CDR3 is CASRQGGETQYF. The CDR3 nucleotides are TGTGCCAGCAGGCAGGGAGGAGAGACCCAGTACTTC.

This chain connects TRBV6-5 to TRBJ2-7; no clear D gene. The CDR3 runs to 13 residues. Germline assignment: CDR1 MNHEY and CDR2 SVGAGI. Trimming cost V 6 bases and J 1 base, with 10 bases left between them. CDR3 in amino acids: CASRPSTSYEQYF. The CDR3 nucleotides read TGTGCCAGCAGACCTAGTACGTCCTACGAGCAGTACTTC.

The gene calls are TRBV18 and TRBJ1-5, with D possibly being TRBD1 (5 bases). Germline V gives CDR1 KGHSH, CDR2 LQKENI. The V and J ends lost 2 bases and 8 bases respectively, with 13 bases between them. The CDR3 consists of 14 residues. Written as DNA, the CDR3 is TGTGCCAGCTCACCAATCGGGGGGAGAGAGCCCCAGCATTTT. It is translated as CASSPIGGREPQHF. The variable domain in full, completed from reference TRBV18 and TRBJ1-5, reads NAGVMQNPRHLVRRRGQEARLRCSPMKGHSHVYWYRQLPEEGLKFMVYLQKENIIDESGMPKERFSAEFPKEGPSILRIQQVVRGDSAAYFCASSPIGGREPQHFGDGTRLSIL.

This chain joins TRBV7-9 and TRBJ2-3; D not certain. The CDR3 contains 13 residues. Germline CDR1 and CDR2: SEHNR and FQNEAQ (reference sequence). V was pared by 0 bases and J by 4 bases, with 5 bases between. Here the CDR3 DNA reads TGTGCCAGCAGCTTAGCTGCCGCAGATACGCAGTATTTT. It encodes CASSLAAADTQYF. Full variable domain (remainder filled in from reference TRBV7-9 and TRBJ2-3): DTGVSQNPRHKITKRGQNVTFRCDPISEHNRLYWYRQTLGQGPEFLTYFQNEAQLEKSRLLSDRFSAERPKGSFSTLEIQRTEQGDSAMYLCASSLAAADTQYFGPGTRLTVL.

The V and J genes are TRBV7-2 and TRBJ2-5; 16 nucleotides align to TRBD2. Trimming at V came to 5 bases and at J to 1 base, leaving 4 bases not matched to a gene. This CDR3 region has 17 residues. In germline, CDR1 is SGHTA, CDR2 FQGNSA. Here the CDR3 DNA reads TGTGCCAGCAGCCCAGGGACTAGCGGGGGGGTCCAAGAGACCCAGTACTTC. Protein sequence: CASSPGTSGGVQETQYF.

On this clone: This same CDR3 is encoded by further DNA sequences in the sample. The chain has TRBV18 and TRBJ2-5; D uncertain. The V gene lost 4 bases and the J gene lost 2 bases, with 8 bases spanning the gap. CDR1 KGHSH and CDR2 LQKENI come from the germline V gene. The CDR3 has 13 residues. The CDR3 DNA reads as TGTGCCAGCTCACGGGGATCTCAAGAGACCCAGTACTTC. It is translated as CASSRGSQETQYF.

The CDR3 is CAWSVGQINQPQHF. Written as DNA, the CDR3 is TGTGCCTGGAGTGTCGGGCAAATTAATCAGCCCCAGCATTTT. The chain carries TRBV30 and TRBJ1-5; D is unresolved. Between the trimmed V and J ends, which lost 0 bases and 4 bases, there was a span of 10 bases. This CDR3 has 14 amino acids. Germline-derived CDR1 and CDR2 are GTSNPN and SVGIG (reference sequence).

This rearrangement joins TRBV27 to TRBJ2-7; D is perhaps TRBD1 or TRBD2 (6 bases each). This CDR3 is built from 14 residues. In germline, CDR1 is MNHEY, CDR2 SMNVEV (reference sequence). Trimming pared 0 bases from V and 2 bases from J, leaving 8 bases between. CDR3 residues: CASSLSEGAYEQYF. DNA for the CDR3: TGTGCCAGCAGTTTATCGGAGGGGGCCTACGAGCAGTACTTC.

This chain links TRBV6-5 with TRBJ2-7, with 10 bases that match TRBD2. The J segment lost 9 bases and the V segment lost 3 bases, leaving 11 bases of the junction unmatched. This CDR3 is built from 15 residues. Germline-derived CDR1 and CDR2 are MNHEY and SVGAGI. The CDR3 spells CASSYGELAGSVQYF. The CDR3 DNA is TGTGCCAGCAGTTATGGTGAACTAGCGGGATCCGTGCAGTACTTC.

The CDR3 sequence is CASSYSTGARGEAFF. CDR3 nucleotides: TGTGCCAGCAGTTACTCCACAGGGGCTCGTGGTGAAGCTTTCTTT. J is TRBJ1-1 and V is TRBV6-5; the match to TRBD1 covers 7 bases. CDR3 length: 15 residues. The germline V gene encodes CDR1 MNHEY and CDR2 SVGAGI. The J segment lost 7 bases and the V segment lost 0 bases, leaving 8 bases of the junction unmatched.

This rearrangement joins TRBV29-1 to TRBJ2-2, with unresolved D. This CDR3 contains 14 residues. Trimming left V 4 bases short and J 0 bases short, with 9 bases between. Per the germline V gene, CDR1 is SQVTM and CDR2 is ANQGSEA. DNA of the CDR3: TGCAGCGTTGGAACAGCCGCGAACACCGGGGAGCTGTTTTTT. It encodes CSVGTAANTGELFF.

V usage is TRBV7-8 and J usage is TRBJ2-2, with D perhaps matching TRBD1 or TRBD2 (5 bases each). CDR1 and CDR2 from the germline V gene are SGHVS and FQNEAQ. With 4 bases removed from V and 3 bases from J, the gap between germline ends came to 18 bases. The CDR3 spans 17 residues. The DNA for the CDR3 is TGTGCCAGCAGCTCGCCCCTGGGGACGGTCGACACCGGGGAGCTGTTTTTT. Translated: CASSSPLGTVDTGELFF. The full variable domain, completed using reference TRBV7-8 and TRBJ2-2, is GAGVSQSPRYKVAKRGQDVALRCDPISGHVSLFWYQQALGQGPEFLTYFQNEAQLDKSGLPSDRFFAERPEGSVSTLKIQRTQQEDSAVYLCASSSPLGTVDTGELFFGEGSRLTVL.

This clone was seen a handful of times. V gene TRBV30 combines with J gene TRBJ2-7; 7 nucleotides agree with TRBD1. Losses at the gene ends were 7 bases for V and 5 bases for J; bases not matched to a gene: 5. The CDR3 totals 11 residues. Germline values: CDR1 GTSNPN, CDR2 SVGIG (reference sequence). The CDR3 sequence: CASRQGDEQYF. CDR3 in DNA: TGTGCCTCAAGACAGGGTGACGAGCAGTACTTC.

This clone came up once. The gene calls are TRBV5-1 and TRBJ2-1; 7 bases align to TRBD1. The CDR3 covers 15 residues. Germline V gene sequence: CDR1 SGHRS, CDR2 YFSETQ. After removal of 4 bases from V and 0 bases from J, the junction contained 4 bases not matched to a gene. Here the CDR3 DNA reads TGCGCCAGCAGCCGGGACAGAAGCTCCTACAATGAGCAGTTCTTC. This encodes CASSRDRSSYNEQFF.

This sequence joins TRBV3-1 (or the pseudogene TRBV3-2) and TRBJ2-5; 8 positions agree with TRBD2. V was pared by 7 bases and J by 0 bases, with 13 bases of the junction left unmatched. Germline loops: CDR1 LGHDT, CDR2 YNNKEL (reference sequence). The length of the CDR3 is 17 residues. This CDR3 is CASTELTSGPYQETQYF. DNA of the CDR3: TGTGCCAGCACCGAACTTACTAGCGGACCCTACCAAGAGACCCAGTACTTC.

V usage is TRBV30 and J usage is TRBJ1-6, with 9 bases fitting TRBD1. The germline CDR1 and CDR2 sequences are GTSNPN and SVGIG (reference sequence). The CDR3 spans 14 residues. Trimming at V came to 4 bases and at J to 9 bases, leaving 7 bases not matched to a gene. Written as DNA, the CDR3 is TGTGCCTGGACGTCCGACAGGGGGGCTTCACCCCTCCACTTT. It codes for CAWTSDRGASPLHF.

About this clone itself: In the same sample, other DNA sequences code for this CDR3. The CDR3 region is CASTSSYEQYF. In DNA, the CDR3 is TGTGCCAGCACTTCCTCCTACGAGCAGTACTTC. J is TRBJ2-7 and V is TRBV6-5, with no clear D. Germline lookup yields CDR1 MNHEY and CDR2 SVGAGI. Trimming took 7 bases from V and 0 from J, leaving 4 bases between them. The CDR3 totals 11 residues.

This chain uses TRBV15 with TRBJ2-7; TRBD1 aligns across 11 bases. Germline lookup yields CDR1 LNHNV and CDR2 YYDKDF (reference sequence). With V trimmed by 3 bases and J by 8 bases, 6 bases remained unmatched. The CDR3 totals 14 residues. The chain's CDR3 is CATSSPGTGGKQYF. The CDR3 coding sequence is TGTGCCACCAGCAGTCCCGGGACAGGGGGTAAGCAGTACTTC.

The chain recombines TRBV27 with TRBJ1-1; D is perhaps TRBD1 (5 bases). V lost 4 bases, J lost 7 bases, and 19 bases lay in between. The CDR3 runs to 15 residues. Germline CDR1 and CDR2: MNHEY and SMNVEV (reference sequence). This CDR3 is CASSSVRGGTNEAFF. In nucleotides, the CDR3 is TGTGCCAGCAGTTCCGTCCGCGGGGGAACGAATGAAGCTTTCTTT.

The CDR3 DNA reads TGTGCCAGCAGCCATAGAGGATACAATGAGCAGTTCTTC. This sequence encodes CASSHRGYNEQFF. V gene TRBV4-2 combines with J gene TRBJ2-1; D is ambiguous. Per the germline V gene, CDR1 is LGHNA and CDR2 is YNFKEQ. Trimming cost V 3 bases and J 4 bases, with 7 bases left between them. The CDR3 has 13 residues.

This sequence joins TRBV15 and TRBJ2-1; 10 nucleotides line up with TRBD2. CDR3 length: 19 residues. The V and J ends lost 0 bases and 4 bases, in that order; junction bases with no gene match: 12. Germline lookup yields CDR1 LNHNV and CDR2 YYDKDF (reference sequence). The CDR3 loop is CATSRDGWGSSGGYNEQFF. DNA of the CDR3: TGTGCCACCAGCAGAGATGGCTGGGGGTCTAGCGGGGGATACAATGAGCAGTTCTTC.

The chain combines TRBV7-3 with TRBJ2-5, with D possibly matching TRBD1 (6 bases). The CDR3 has 14 residues. Between the trimmed V and J ends, which lost 3 bases and 5 bases, there was a span of 13 bases. Germline V lookup: CDR1 SGHTA, CDR2 FQGTGA. This CDR3 reads CASSLGHVGETQYF. The CDR3 nucleotides are TGTGCCAGCAGCTTGGGACACGTCGGGGAGACCCAGTACTTC.

This clone came up once. The rearrangement links TRBV7-2 to TRBJ2-3; no clear D. CDR1 and CDR2 from the germline V gene are SGHTA and FQGNSA. The CDR3 length is 14 residues. Trimming left V 10 bases short and J 2 bases short, with 16 bases between. CDR3 coding DNA: TGTGCCACCGCCTCGGCGGCCCACACAGATACGCAGTATTTT. Protein sequence: CATASAAHTDTQYF.

The J gene is TRBJ1-5, the V gene TRBV19; TRBD1 is a possible D gene (5 bases). The CDR3 runs 13 residues. CDR1 and CDR2 from the germline V gene are LNHDA and SQIVND (reference sequence). V lost 6 bases to trimming and J lost 6 bases, with 12 bases between them. DNA of the CDR3: TGTGCCAGTAGCAGGTTTGGGGGTCAGCCCCAGCATTTT. This gives the protein CASSRFGGQPQHF.

The chain carries TRBV15 and TRBJ2-5; D might be TRBD1 (5 bases). Germline-derived CDR1 and CDR2 are LNHNV and YYDKDF (reference sequence). This CDR3 spans 13 amino acids. Trimming pared 5 bases from V and 4 bases from J, leaving 11 bases between. Here the CDR3 reads CATSLGHTETQYF. Here the CDR3 DNA reads TGTGCCACCAGCCTCGGACATACAGAGACCCAGTACTTC.

The chain couples TRBV20-1 to TRBJ1-2; the D gene is possibly TRBD1 (6 bases). The germline V gene has CDR1 DFQATT and CDR2 SNEGSKA (reference sequence). Deletions cut 5 bases from V and 8 bases from J, with 12 bases between. CDR3 length equals 11 residues. Here the CDR3 DNA reads TGCAGTGCTGGGGGGCTGGGGGGCTACACCTTC. Protein sequence: CSAGGLGGYTF.

The J gene is TRBJ2-7, the V gene TRBV5-1; TRBD2 matches 11 bases. There are 15 residues in the CDR3. Looked up from germline, CDR1 is SGHRS and CDR2 is YFSETQ. V shed 0 bases and J 9 bases; nucleotides not matched to a gene: 8. The CDR3 is CASSLEASGGSGQYF. CDR3 coding DNA: TGCGCCAGCAGCTTGGAGGCTAGCGGGGGGAGCGGGCAGTACTTC.